A single sample is the source of the 6 T cell receptor beta chains below, sequenced in a study of cytomegalovirus exposure and HLA in healthy donors. Researchers ran the PCR with 60 Vbeta and 13 Jbeta primers. Assay used: immunoSEQ multiplex PCR; TCRdb lists only in-frame clones, some missing. Of around 130,000 clones in the sample, around 70% were seen once. Sequencing was done on a sample of PBMCs. These receptors originate from a woman in her twenties or thirties in good health and CMV-seronegative.

DNA of the CDR3: TGTGCCAGCAGTTTCCAACCCGCGTTTGTTGCAGGGAACAATCAAGATACGCAGTATTTT. Its translation: CASSFQPAFVAGNNQDTQYF. The V call is TRBV28, the J call TRBJ2-3; D is possibly TRBD1 (5 bases). The germline gives CDR1 MDHEN, CDR2 SYDVKM. V was trimmed by 3 bases and J by 5 bases, leaving 30 bases between them. This CDR3 comprises 20 residues.

The chain has TRBV28 and TRBJ1-4, with D uncertain. Trimming pared 0 bases from V and 7 bases from J, leaving 6 bases between. The CDR3 consists of 13 residues. CDR1 and CDR2 from the germline V gene are MDHEN and SYDVKM. The CDR3 DNA sequence: TGTGCCAGCAGTTTATGGAGGCGTGAAAAACTGTTTTTT. Translation gives CASSLWRREKLFF.

The gene calls are TRBV19 and TRBJ1-5; a weak D match, TRBD1 (5 bases). V was shortened by 6 bases and J by 2 bases, with 14 bases between the two germline ends. Germline lookup yields CDR1 LNHDA and CDR2 SQIVND (reference sequence). This CDR3 has 15 residues. The CDR3 DNA sequence: TGTGCCAGTAGCTTGGGGGGAGTCGGCAATCAGCCCCAGCATTTT. Translating it yields CASSLGGVGNQPQHF.

The CDR3 here is CASSLTGVYGYTF. The DNA of the CDR3 is TGTGCCAGTAGCCTGACAGGGGTCTATGGCTACACCTTC. The chain couples TRBV19 to TRBJ1-2, with 8 bases lining up with TRBD1. The J segment lost 4 bases and the V segment lost 6 bases, leaving 4 bases of the junction unmatched. CDR1 and CDR2 (germline): LNHDA, SQIVND (reference sequence). The CDR3 runs 13 residues.

The CDR3 loop is CASSERQGAFSTQYF. CDR3 coding DNA: TGCGCCAGCAGTGAAAGACAGGGGGCCTTTAGTACGCAGTATTTT. The rearrangement joins TRBV10-1 to TRBJ2-3; 10 nucleotides align to TRBD1. The trim removed 3 bases at V and 8 bases at J, leaving 8 bases unmatched. CDR3 length equals 15 residues. Germline V gene lookup returns CDR1 WNHNN and CDR2 SYGVQD (reference sequence).

Here the CDR3 DNA reads TGTGCCAGCAGCTTATTGGGCCACGAGCAGTACTTC. Its protein product is CASSLLGHEQYF. The chain has TRBV7-2 and TRBJ2-7; unclear D gene. Looked up from germline, CDR1 is SGHTA and CDR2 is FQGNSA. The CDR3 is made up of 12 amino acids. V shed 2 bases and J shed 5 bases, with 7 bases lying between them.